The 10 T cell receptor beta chains listed next were all sequenced from one sample in a study of identifying expanded T cells in peripheral blood. The assay was immunoSEQ multiplex PCR, and TCRdb's table has in-frame clones only and misses some. The repertoire holds around 120,000 clones, with about 89% as singletons. Sequenced sample: blood. All receptors come from a person aged 18-69 years in good health.

The chain combines TRBV11-2 with TRBJ2-1; tentatively, D is TRBD2 (6 bases). The CDR3 consists of 16 residues. V dropped 3 bases and J dropped 4 bases, with 16 bases sitting between them. CDR1 is SGHAT and CDR2 is FQNNGV in the germline V gene. CDR3 DNA sequence: TGTGCCAGCAGCTTGAGGGGACGGCGGGGTTACAATGAGCAGTTCTTC. This translates into CASSLRGRRGYNEQFF.

J is TRBJ1-5 and V is TRBV7-8; D is unresolved. CDR3 length: 14 amino acids. Trimming left V 3 bases short and J 7 bases short, with 13 bases between. Germline V gives CDR1 SGHVS, CDR2 FQNEAQ. This CDR3 reads CASSFARGEQPQHF. For the CDR3, the DNA is TGTGCCAGCAGCTTCGCGCGTGGGGAGCAGCCCCAGCATTTT.

The chain has TRBV11-3 and TRBJ2-7; 10 bases fit TRBD1. Per the germline V gene, CDR1 is SGHNT and CDR2 is YENEEA. The length of the CDR3 is 14 residues. After removal of 5 bases from V and 6 bases from J, the junction contained 7 bases not matched to a gene. The CDR3 is CASSTGTGEGEQYF. CDR3 nucleotide sequence: TGTGCCAGCAGCACCGGGACAGGGGAAGGCGAGCAGTACTTC.

The J gene is TRBJ2-5, the V gene TRBV9; 8 bases align to TRBD2. The V gene end was trimmed by 1 base and the J gene end by 2 bases; junction bases not matched to a gene: 4. This CDR3 has 15 residues. Germline V gene lookup returns CDR1 SGDLS and CDR2 YYNGEE. CDR3 DNA sequence: TGTGCCAGCAGCGTAAGGAGCGGGGGACAAGAGACCCAGTACTTC. This sequence encodes CASSVRSGGQETQYF.

This clone was observed once. V and J are TRBV10-3 and TRBJ1-6; 10 nucleotides agree with TRBD1. V trimming: 2 bases; J trimming: 9 bases; junction bases outside the gene matches: 7. The CDR3 covers 16 residues. Germline V gene lookup returns CDR1 ENHRY and CDR2 SYGVKD. The CDR3 DNA reads as TGTGCCATCAGTGAGGGGACAGGGGTTGTGGGTTCACCCCTCCACTTT. Protein: CAISEGTGVVGSPLHF.

This chain links TRBV4-1 with TRBJ1-1; 8 nucleotides line up with TRBD1. The CDR3 consists of 18 residues. Losses at the gene ends were 4 bases for V and 4 bases for J; bases not matched to a gene: 17. Per germline, CDR1 MGHRA and CDR2 YSYEKL. The CDR3 region is CASSPLPLRTGRGTEAFF. DNA of the CDR3: TGCGCCAGCAGCCCCCTGCCCCTCCGGACAGGGAGGGGCACTGAAGCTTTCTTT.

The genes are TRBV2 and TRBJ2-4; D is unresolved. This CDR3 is built from 16 residues. V was clipped by 3 bases and J by 4 bases, with 16 bases between them. From germline, CDR1 is SNHLY and CDR2 FYNNEI. CDR3 sequence reads: CASSETANTGKNIQYF. CDR3 bases: TGTGCCAGCAGTGAGACTGCAAACACCGGGAAAAACATTCAGTACTTC.

The CDR3 nucleotides read TGCGCCAGCAGCTTGGCGGGGCTCCACGAGCAGTACTTC. Protein: CASSLAGLHEQYF. The chain carries TRBV5-1 and TRBJ2-7; D could derive from TRBD1 or TRBD2 (5 bases each). Germline loops: CDR1 SGHRS, CDR2 YFSETQ. Trimming pared 0 bases from V and 5 bases from J, leaving 9 bases between. The length of the CDR3 is 13 residues.

Regarding this clone: A read error may account for a junction end that differs from germline. The chain employs TRBV11-2 and TRBJ1-2, with no clear D. CDR3 size: 15 residues. From germline, CDR1 is SGHAT and CDR2 FQNNGV. This chain's CDR3 is CASSLSLVRGKRNLF. The CDR3 DNA reads TGTGCCAGCAGCTTATCGTTGGTTAGAGGGAAAAGGAATCTTTTC.

The J gene is TRBJ2-3, the V gene TRBV5-1; tentatively, D is TRBD1 (6 bases). Trimming left V 4 bases short and J 0 bases short, with 12 bases between. There are 15 residues in the CDR3. Germline CDR1 is SGHRS and CDR2 is YFSETQ. The DNA of the CDR3 is TGCGCCAGCAGCCCGGACAGCACTAGCACAGATACGCAGTATTTT. The encoded protein is CASSPDSTSTDTQYF.